This is a list of T cell receptor beta chains from one sample in a study of blood T cell repertoires in COVID-19. Measured with immunoSEQ multiplex PCR; TCRdb has only the in-frame clones, and not every one. The repertoire includes around 430,000 clones, around 88% of them detected once, and around 13% sits in the top ten. Sequenced: peripheral blood. The origin of the receptors is a woman in her 50s with COVID-19, enrolled during active disease. The CDR3 runs from the conserved cysteine through the conserved F or W. A D gene is named only where the DNA matches it firmly. Clone size is given for some rows only: seen once, a few or many times, or a class if the clone is expanded.

J,V,size,D,CDR3,DNA
TRBJ1-6,TRBV6-5,.,.,CASSFRSSYNSPLHF,TGTGCCAGCAGTTTCAGAAGCTCCTATAATTCACCCCTCCACTTT
TRBJ1-1,TRBV11-2,.,.,CASSGRLMGGATEAFF,TGTGCCAGCAGCGGCAGGTTGATGGGAGGTGCCACTGAAGCTTTCTTT
TRBJ1-4,TRBV15,.,TRBD1,CATSRNRGSEKLFF,TGTGCCACCAGCAGGAACAGGGGGAGCGAAAAACTGTTTTTT
TRBJ1-1,TRBV6-5,.,.,CASSDTAYTEAFF,TGTGCCAGCAGCGATACAGCCTACACTGAAGCTTTCTTT
TRBJ2-2,TRBV7-9,few,.,CASSPGTAGTGELFF,TGTGCCAGCAGCCCCGGGACAGCGGGTACCGGGGAGCTGTTTTTT
TRBJ2-1,TRBV14,.,TRBD2,CASSPLGLAGGYNEQFF,TGTGCCAGCAGCCCTCTGGGACTAGCGGGGGGCTACAATGAGCAGTTCTTC
TRBJ1-2,TRBV3-1/TRBV3-2,.,.,CASSHWNRDDYTF,TGTGCCAGCAGCCACTGGAACAGGGATGACTACACCTTC
TRBJ2-3,TRBV27,.,.,CASNPFAGALNTDTQYF,TGTGCCAGCAACCCGTTCGCGGGGGCCTTGAACACAGATACGCAGTATTTT
TRBJ2-4,TRBV5-8,.,TRBD1,CASNRDRGKNIQYF,TGTGCCAGCAACCGGGACAGGGGAAAAAACATTCAGTACTTC
TRBJ1-4,TRBV4-2,.,TRBD1,CASSQVLQGAEKLFF,TGTGCCAGCAGCCAAGTACTACAGGGGGCGGAAAAACTGTTTTTT
TRBJ1-2,TRBV6-5,.,.,CASSTGVGYTF,TGTGCCAGCAGCACCGGGGTCGGCTACACCTTC
TRBJ2-1,TRBV4-1,.,.,CASSPTTGSYYNEQFF,TGCGCCAGCAGCCCAACAACCGGGTCCTACTACAATGAGCAGTTCTTC
TRBJ1-1,TRBV4-1,once,.,CASSQEYRLGAFF,TGCGCCAGCAGCCAAGAATACAGGCTAGGAGCTTTCTTT
TRBJ2-5,TRBV11-2,.,TRBD2,CASSLDSGGLASQETQYF,TGTGCCAGCAGCTTAGATTCGGGGGGACTAGCGAGCCAAGAGACCCAGTACTTC
TRBJ1-4,TRBV6-5,few,TRBD1,CASSPDRGEKLFF,TGTGCCAGCAGTCCAGACAGGGGTGAAAAACTGTTTTTT
TRBJ1-5,TRBV9,.,TRBD1,CASSATGGPQPQHF,TGTGCCAGCAGCGCCACAGGGGGCCCTCAGCCCCAGCATTTT
TRBJ1-2,TRBV7-9,.,TRBD1,CASSFSGQGASYGYTF,TGTGCCAGCAGCTTCTCGGGACAGGGGGCGTCCTATGGCTACACCTTC
TRBJ2-6,TRBV19,.,.,CASRRTSSGANVLTF,TGTGCCAGTAGACGAACGAGCTCTGGGGCCAACGTCCTGACTTTC
TRBJ1-2,TRBV4-1,.,.,CASSSRTVKAGGYTF,TGCGCCAGCAGCTCACGGACAGTAAAGGCGGGTGGCTACACCTTC
TRBJ2-7,TRBV10-1,.,TRBD2,CASSDTTSGTYEQYF,TGCGCCAGCAGTGATACGACTAGCGGGACCTACGAGCAGTACTTC
TRBJ1-2,TRBV9,.,.,CASSRTTYGYTF,TGTGCCAGCAGCCGGACTACCTATGGCTACACCTTC
TRBJ2-2,TRBV9,few,.,CASSLWTGDTGELFF,TGTGCCAGCAGCTTATGGACGGGAGACACCGGGGAGCTGTTTTTT
TRBJ1-1,TRBV5-1,.,TRBD1,CASSFLITGGSAGTEAFF,TGCGCCAGCAGCTTTCTTATTACAGGGGGTAGTGCGGGGACTGAAGCTTTCTTT
TRBJ2-1,TRBV19,.,TRBD2,CASSPRQAGGRFF,TGTGCCAGTAGTCCCCGTCAGGCGGGGGGAAGATTCTTC
TRBJ1-2,TRBV12-3/TRBV12-4,.,.,CASSFNSYYGYTF,TGTGCCAGCAGTTTCAACAGCTACTATGGCTACACCTTC
TRBJ2-5,TRBV5-4,.,.,CASSLGGSFETQYF,TGTGCCAGCAGCTTGGGAGGTAGCTTCGAGACCCAGTACTTC
TRBJ2-2,TRBV7-3,.,.,CASSRLSPQGSHTGELFF,TGTGCCAGCAGCCGACTTAGCCCACAGGGATCCCACACCGGGGAGCTGTTTTTT
TRBJ1-1,TRBV29-1,.,.,CSANPGNTEAFF,TGCAGCGCTAACCCAGGGAACACTGAAGCTTTCTTT
TRBJ2-7,TRBV27,.,TRBD1,CASSDRQGAYEQYF,TGTGCCAGCAGTGACAGGCAGGGGGCCTACGAGCAGTACTTC
TRBJ2-7,TRBV4-1,.,TRBD2,CASSQDLFGLVLREQYF,TGCGCCAGCAGCCAAGATCTTTTTGGACTAGTCCTACGGGAGCAGTACTTC
TRBJ2-1,TRBV7-8,.,TRBD2,CASSLPSGGTLLHEQFF,TGTGCCAGCAGCTTACCCAGCGGGGGGACTTTGTTGCATGAGCAGTTCTTC